These 26 T cell receptor beta chains came from one sample sequenced in a study of Graves' ophthalmopathy and Graves' hyperthyroidism. The authors amplified TCR beta CDR3 regions from RNA transcripts. HTBI-primed first-round RT-PCR preceded second-round multiplex PCR. TCRdb processed the multiplex PCR reads anew with MiXCR; each CDR3 protein has one entry. The sample holds about 740,000 distinct CDR3 sequences, 40% seen once. Material for sequencing was peripheral blood. These receptors came from an adult man with Graves' ophthalmopathy.

This clonotype has only a few counts. V usage is TRBV10-3 and J usage is TRBJ2-3; D is uncertain. The V gene's germline CDR1 is ENHRY and CDR2 SYGVKD. V was clipped by 0 bases and J by 2 bases, with 9 bases between them. The CDR3 spans 15 residues. CDR3 sequence (DNA): TGTGCCATCAGTGAGTCGATGGGCGTCACAGATACGCAGTATTTT. Translating it yields CAISESMGVTDTQYF.

The chain recombines TRBV20-1 with TRBJ2-2; D is possibly TRBD1 (6 bases). Germline CDR1 and CDR2: DFQATT and SNEGSKA (reference sequence). V was trimmed by 1 base and J by 0 bases, leaving 9 bases between them. The CDR3 totals 15 residues. CDR3 sequence reads: CSARVDSANTGELFF. The CDR3 DNA sequence: TGCAGTGCTAGAGTGGACAGCGCGAACACCGGGGAGCTGTTTTTT.

This clonotype was seen ten or more times. The rearrangement uses TRBV9 and TRBJ2-7; D call uncertain. CDR3 size: 14 residues. Trimming cost V 0 bases and J 7 bases, with 14 bases left between them. Germline V CDR1 and CDR2: SGDLS, YYNGEE. CDR3 in amino acids: CASSVGGSRAEQYF. The CDR3 DNA reads TGTGCCAGCAGCGTAGGTGGCAGCCGAGCGGAGCAGTACTTC.

This clonotype appeared once. The chain is built from TRBV11-2 and TRBJ1-2, with a possible D match to TRBD1 (5 bases). The V and J ends lost 9 bases and 9 bases respectively, with 8 bases between them. The CDR3 totals 9 residues. The germline V gene encodes CDR1 SGHAT and CDR2 FQNNGV. The chain's CDR3 is CARAGSYTF. The CDR3 DNA sequence: TGTGCCAGGGCAGGGAGCTACACCTTC.

CDR3 in amino acids: CASSLVGSYSNQPQHF. Here the CDR3 DNA reads TGTGCCAGCAGCTTAGTGGGAAGCTATAGCAATCAGCCCCAGCATTTT. The chain employs TRBV11-3 and TRBJ1-5, with D unclear. This CDR3 comprises 16 residues. Germline V gene sequence: CDR1 SGHNT, CDR2 YENEEA. With 1 base removed from V and 0 bases from J, the gap between germline ends came to 10 bases.

The gene calls are TRBV7-8 and TRBJ2-6, with unresolved D. The V and J ends lost 5 bases and 1 base respectively, with 12 bases between them. Germline V gene lookup returns CDR1 SGHVS and CDR2 FQNEAQ. The CDR3 extends over 16 amino acids. Here the CDR3 DNA reads TGTGCCAGCAGCCAAGATCCACAGTCTGGGGCCAACGTCCTGACTTTC. Translated: CASSQDPQSGANVLTF.

At least ten counts were recorded for this clonotype. The chain uses TRBV6-5 and TRBJ1-1; weak D call: TRBD1 (6 bases). Between the trimmed V and J ends, which lost 6 bases and 6 bases, there was a span of 14 bases. Germline lookup yields CDR1 MNHEY and CDR2 SVGAGI. The CDR3 sequence is 13 residues long. The DNA of the CDR3 is TGTGCCAGCAGAGATACAGGGTACTCTGAAGCTTTCTTT. It specifies CASRDTGYSEAFF.

This clonotype was recorded many times. This chain connects TRBV7-9 to TRBJ1-1; D gene ambiguous. The germline CDR1 and CDR2 sequences are SEHNR and FQNEAQ (reference sequence). CDR3 length: 14 residues. V was cut by 5 bases and J by 0 bases, with 10 bases left in between. CDR3 loop: CASSPSVLNTEAFF. DNA of the CDR3: TGTGCCAGCAGCCCCAGCGTTCTGAACACTGAAGCTTTCTTT.

This clonotype came up many times. The chain is built from TRBV20-1 and TRBJ1-1; no clear D. The V end lost 7 bases, the J end lost 6 bases, and 6 bases lay between the germline ends. This CDR3 comprises 9 residues. Germline V CDR1 and CDR2: DFQATT, SNEGSKA (reference sequence). Here the CDR3 reads CSVGSEAFF. The CDR3 DNA follows: TGCAGTGTGGGCTCTGAAGCTTTCTTT.

For this clonotype: The junction departs from germline at one end; a sequencing error may be responsible. The chain couples TRBV7-9 to TRBJ2-2; 7 bases are shared with TRBD2. The CDR3 is made up of 16 amino acids. Germline lookup yields CDR1 SEHNR and CDR2 FQNEAQ (reference sequence). The DNA of the CDR3 is TGTGCCAGCAGCCAAGCGGGGCTCGAGTGGACCGGGGGGCTGTTTTTT. This gives the protein CASSQAGLEWTGGLFF.

This clonotype was seen repeatedly, ten times or more. The V and J genes are TRBV4-3 and TRBJ1-2; 9 bases line up with TRBD1. The V segment lost 3 bases and the J segment 4 bases; nucleotides outside the gene matches: 6. The CDR3 totals 15 residues. The germline gives CDR1 LGHNA, CDR2 YSLEER. CDR3 protein: CASSQAVTGGYGYTF. The DNA of the CDR3 is TGCGCCAGCAGCCAGGCCGTGACAGGGGGCTATGGCTACACCTTC.

The genes are TRBV7-2 and TRBJ1-5; D is uncertain. The V and J ends lost 0 bases and 4 bases respectively, with 10 bases between them. Germline values: CDR1 SGHTA, CDR2 FQGNSA. The CDR3 totals 15 residues. CDR3 nucleotides: TGTGCCAGCAGCTTAGCCCCCAGGTGGAATCAGCCCCAGCATTTT. Protein product: CASSLAPRWNQPQHF.

This clonotype was counted between two and nine times. This chain connects TRBV11-2 to TRBJ1-4, with D hard to call. V was clipped by 1 base and J by 5 bases, with 11 bases between them. The V gene's germline CDR1 is SGHAT and CDR2 FQNNGV. This CDR3 has 15 amino acids. As DNA, the CDR3 is TGTGCCAGCAGCTTAGTGGGCGGACGAAATGAAAAACTGTTTTTT. It encodes CASSLVGGRNEKLFF. The full variable domain, with the rest looked up from reference TRBV11-2 and TRBJ1-4, is EAGVAQSPRYKIIEKRQSVAFWCNPISGHATLYWYQQILGQGPKLLIQFQNNGVVDDSQLPKDRFSAERLKGVDSTLKIQPAKLEDSAVYLCASSLVGGRNEKLFFGSGTQLSVL.

The rearrangement uses TRBV5-6 and TRBJ2-7, with unresolved D. Germline loops: CDR1 SGHDT, CDR2 YYEEEE. V dropped 5 bases and J dropped 0 bases, with 12 bases sitting between them. The length of the CDR3 is 14 residues. CDR3 loop: CASRPTTSSYEQYF. The CDR3 region has the DNA TGTGCCAGCAGACCTACAACGAGCTCCTACGAGCAGTACTTC. Using reference TRBV5-6 and TRBJ2-7 for the parts outside the CDR3, the full variable domain is DAGVTQSPTHLIKTRGQQVTLRCSPKSGHDTVSWYQQALGQGPQFIFQYYEEEERQRGNFPDRFSGHQFPNYSSELNVNALLLGDSALYLCASRPTTSSYEQYFGPGTRLTVT.

This clonotype was counted at least ten times. This chain uses TRBV9 with TRBJ1-6; perhaps TRBD1 as D (6 bases). There are 14 residues in the CDR3. Per the germline V gene, CDR1 is SGDLS and CDR2 is YYNGEE. Trimming took 3 bases from V and 6 from J, leaving 10 bases between them. For the CDR3, the DNA is TGTGCCAGCAGCGCGGGGGGCCCTAATTCACCCCTCCACTTT. Translating it yields CASSAGGPNSPLHF.

This clonotype was seen many times. V is TRBV29-1 and J is TRBJ2-2, with 7 bases matching TRBD1. Trimming cost V 3 bases and J 6 bases; bases outside gene matches: 10. Germline V lookup: CDR1 SQVTM, CDR2 ANQGSEA. CDR3 length: 15 residues. The CDR3 coding sequence is TGCAGCGTTGACGAGGGGGCGGGTTTTGCCGGGGAGCTGTTTTTT. Encoded protein: CSVDEGAGFAGELFF.

A note on this clonotype: A read error is possible here, since a much larger clone lies one base away. The J gene is TRBJ2-5, the V gene TRBV20-1; possibly TRBD1 for D (6 bases). Trimming took 0 bases from V and 9 from J, leaving 20 bases between them. Germline values: CDR1 DFQATT, CDR2 SNEGSKA (reference sequence). The CDR3 covers 15 residues. The CDR3 bases are TGCAGTGCTAGAGATGGAACAGGGTCCGGTGAGGCCCAGTACTTC. As protein: CSARDGTGSGEAQYF.

This chain links TRBV10-3 with TRBJ2-7; tentatively, D is TRBD1 or TRBD2 (7 bases each). The CDR3 totals 14 residues. Germline CDR1 is ENHRY and CDR2 is SYGVKD. V lost 5 bases and J lost 3, with 14 bases in between. This CDR3 is CAISTGEGLYEQYF. The CDR3 nucleotides read TGTGCCATCAGTACAGGGGAGGGGCTCTACGAGCAGTACTTC.

The chain uses TRBV20-1 and TRBJ1-1; possible D gene TRBD1, 6 bases. This CDR3 spans 14 amino acids. Germline loops: CDR1 DFQATT, CDR2 SNEGSKA (reference sequence). Trimming pared 5 bases from V and 11 bases from J, leaving 24 bases between. The CDR3 nucleotides are TGCAGTGCTGCGTCCTCGGGACATTTGAAAGAGGCTTTCTTT. This codes for CSAASSGHLKEAFF.

Regarding this clonotype: A much larger clone lies one base from this, so it may be a read error. This sequence joins TRBV7-2 and TRBJ1-6; D gene uncertain. CDR1 and CDR2 (germline): SGHTA, FQGNSA. This CDR3 has 13 amino acids. The CDR3 DNA reads TGTGCCAGCAGCCCGGGGTTCAATTCACCCCTCCGCTTT. This sequence encodes CASSPGFNSPLRF.

As to this clonotype: A much larger clone differs from this one at a single base, so this may be a read error. The chain joins TRBV7-2 to TRBJ2-5, with D perhaps being TRBD1 or TRBD2 (5 bases each). This CDR3 spans 13 amino acids. Trimming took 4 bases from V and 4 from J, leaving 10 bases between them. The germline CDR1 and CDR2 sequences are SGHTA and FQGNSA. The CDR3 DNA reads as TGTGCCAGCAGCTCCAAGGGGAGAGAGACCCAGTACTTC. Protein: CASSSKGRETQYF.

There are a few counts of this clonotype. Relative to the germline gene, one junction end is altered; a read error may explain this. The gene calls are TRBV7-9 and TRBJ2-2; D is unresolved. The CDR3 runs 15 residues. Per germline, CDR1 SEHNR and CDR2 FQNEAQ (reference sequence). CDR3 DNA sequence: TGCGCCAGCAGCCAAGGTGCGCAGGACACCGGGGAGCTGTTTTTT. Protein: CASSQGAQDTGELFF.

The chain carries TRBV7-2 and TRBJ1-1; D unclear. Germline-derived CDR1 and CDR2 are SGHTA and FQGNSA. CDR3 size: 14 residues. Trimming cost V 2 bases and J 5 bases, with 12 bases left between them. The CDR3 bases are TGTGCCAGCAGCTTAATAGCCCGAGATACTGAAGCTTTCTTT. Translation: CASSLIARDTEAFF.

About this clonotype itself: An end of the junction differs from the germline gene, which may be a read error. The chain carries TRBV7-2 and TRBJ2-7; TRBD2 agrees at 8 bases. CDR3 length: 12 amino acids. Per germline, CDR1 SGHTA and CDR2 FQGNSA. The CDR3 nucleotides read TGTGCCAGCAGCCCCCCGGGACTAGAAAAGTATTTT. Translated: CASSPPGLEKYF.

V gene TRBV18 combines with J gene TRBJ1-6, with D possibly TRBD1 on 5 matching bases. Germline CDR1 reads KGHSH; CDR2 reads LQKENI. The CDR3 spans 13 residues. Trimming left V 5 bases short and J 7 bases short, with 9 bases between. The CDR3 is CASSGDGNSPLHF. The CDR3 DNA follows: TGTGCCAGCTCAGGGGACGGAAATTCACCCCTCCACTTT.

Concerning this clonotype itself: In this CDR3 the conserved last residue, phenylalanine or tryptophan, is missing, so a read error is likely. The V and J genes are TRBV20-1 and TRBJ2-7; unclear D gene. Germline CDR1 DFQATT, CDR2 SNEGSKA (reference sequence). CDR3 length: 13 residues. V dropped 6 bases and J dropped 0 bases, with 12 bases sitting between them. This CDR3 reads CSAKLTLSYEQYC. The CDR3 DNA follows: TGCAGTGCCAAATTGACACTCTCCTACGAGCAGTACTGC.